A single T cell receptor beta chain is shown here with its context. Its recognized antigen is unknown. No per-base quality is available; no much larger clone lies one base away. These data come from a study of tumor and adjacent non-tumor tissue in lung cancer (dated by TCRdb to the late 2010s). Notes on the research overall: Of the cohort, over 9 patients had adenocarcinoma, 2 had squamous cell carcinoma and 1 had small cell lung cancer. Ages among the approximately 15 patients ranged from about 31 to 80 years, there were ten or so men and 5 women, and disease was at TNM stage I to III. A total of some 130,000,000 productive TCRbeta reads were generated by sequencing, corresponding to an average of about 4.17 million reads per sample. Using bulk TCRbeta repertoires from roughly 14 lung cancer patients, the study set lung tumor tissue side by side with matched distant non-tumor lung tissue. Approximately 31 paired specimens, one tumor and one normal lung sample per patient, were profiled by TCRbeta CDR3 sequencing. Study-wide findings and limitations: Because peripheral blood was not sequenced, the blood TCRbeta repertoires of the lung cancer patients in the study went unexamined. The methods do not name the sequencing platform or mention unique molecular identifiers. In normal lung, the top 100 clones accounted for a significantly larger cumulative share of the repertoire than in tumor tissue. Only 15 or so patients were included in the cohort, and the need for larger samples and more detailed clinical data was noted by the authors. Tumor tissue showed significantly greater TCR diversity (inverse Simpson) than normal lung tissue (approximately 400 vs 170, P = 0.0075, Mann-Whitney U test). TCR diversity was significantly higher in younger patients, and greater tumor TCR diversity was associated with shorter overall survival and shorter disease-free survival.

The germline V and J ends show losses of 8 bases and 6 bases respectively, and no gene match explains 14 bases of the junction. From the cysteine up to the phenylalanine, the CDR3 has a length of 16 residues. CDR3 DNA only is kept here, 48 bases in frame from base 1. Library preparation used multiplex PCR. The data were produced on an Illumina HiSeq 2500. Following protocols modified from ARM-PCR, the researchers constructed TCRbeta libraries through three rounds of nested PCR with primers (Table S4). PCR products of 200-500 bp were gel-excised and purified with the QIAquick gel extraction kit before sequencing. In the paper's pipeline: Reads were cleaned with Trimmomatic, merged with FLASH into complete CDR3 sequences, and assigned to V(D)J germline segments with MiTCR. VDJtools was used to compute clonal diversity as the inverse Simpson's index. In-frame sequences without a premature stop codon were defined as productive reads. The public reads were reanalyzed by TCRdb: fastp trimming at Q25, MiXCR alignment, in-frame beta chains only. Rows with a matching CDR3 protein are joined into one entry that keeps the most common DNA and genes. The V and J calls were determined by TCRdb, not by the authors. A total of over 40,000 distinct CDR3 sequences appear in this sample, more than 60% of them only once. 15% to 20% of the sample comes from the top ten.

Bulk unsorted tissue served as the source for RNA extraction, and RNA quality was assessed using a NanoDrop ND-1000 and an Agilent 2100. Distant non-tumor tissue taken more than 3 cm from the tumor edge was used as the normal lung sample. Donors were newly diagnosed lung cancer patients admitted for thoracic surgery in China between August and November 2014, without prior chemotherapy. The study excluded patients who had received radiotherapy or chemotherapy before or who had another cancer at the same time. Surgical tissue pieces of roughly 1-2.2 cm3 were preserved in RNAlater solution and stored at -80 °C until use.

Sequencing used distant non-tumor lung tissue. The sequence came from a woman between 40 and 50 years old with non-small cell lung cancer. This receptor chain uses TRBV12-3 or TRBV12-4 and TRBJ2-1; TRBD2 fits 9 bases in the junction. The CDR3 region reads CASPKAGTSNSNEQFF. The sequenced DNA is TGTGCCAGCCCTAAAGCCGGGACTAGCAACAGCAATGAGCAGTTCTTC.